Below, 4 T cell receptor beta chains from the same sample are listed, as sequenced in a study of blood T cell repertoires in COVID-19. Measured with immunoSEQ multiplex PCR; TCRdb has only the in-frame clones, and not every one. Among about 200,000 clones listed, just over 85% were seen once. Sample: peripheral blood. Source of these receptors: a man between 18 and 29 years old with active or convalescent COVID-19.

The chain couples TRBV4-2 to TRBJ1-1; D is perhaps TRBD1 (6 bases). The V end lost 0 bases, the J end lost 4 bases, and 9 bases lay between the germline ends. The CDR3 is 14 amino acids. Per the germline V gene, CDR1 is LGHNA and CDR2 is YNFKEQ. CDR3 nucleotide sequence: TGTGCCAGCAGCCAAGATGGCAGGGGCACTGAAGCTTTCTTT. Its protein product is CASSQDGRGTEAFF.

The chain is built from TRBV3-1 (or the pseudogene TRBV3-2) and TRBJ2-7, with a weak D call TRBD1 (6 bases). There are 13 residues in the CDR3. The germline V gene encodes CDR1 LGHDT and CDR2 YNNKEL (reference sequence). V shed 4 bases and J shed 6 bases, with 13 bases lying between them. This CDR3 is CASSRYAGVEQYF. CDR3 sequence (DNA): TGTGCCAGCAGCCGCTACGCAGGGGTCGAGCAGTACTTC.

This clone was detected once. The gene calls are TRBV5-5 and TRBJ2-3; tentative D call: TRBD2 (6 bases). Germline loops: CDR1 SGHKS, CDR2 YYEKEE (reference sequence). Trimming removed 4 bases from V and 3 bases from J, with 12 bases in between. The CDR3 runs 14 residues. The CDR3 nucleotides are TGTGCCAGCAGCCCGACTAGTAATACAGATACGCAGTATTTT. Amino acids: CASSPTSNTDTQYF.

V usage is TRBV25-1 and J usage is TRBJ1-2; D is ambiguous. V lost 3 bases, J lost 8 bases, and 10 bases lay in between. Germline assignment: CDR1 MGHDK and CDR2 SYGVNS. The CDR3 consists of 12 residues. CDR3 in amino acids: CASSEYPGGYTF. CDR3 sequence (DNA): TGTGCCAGCAGTGAGTATCCGGGAGGCTACACCTTC.